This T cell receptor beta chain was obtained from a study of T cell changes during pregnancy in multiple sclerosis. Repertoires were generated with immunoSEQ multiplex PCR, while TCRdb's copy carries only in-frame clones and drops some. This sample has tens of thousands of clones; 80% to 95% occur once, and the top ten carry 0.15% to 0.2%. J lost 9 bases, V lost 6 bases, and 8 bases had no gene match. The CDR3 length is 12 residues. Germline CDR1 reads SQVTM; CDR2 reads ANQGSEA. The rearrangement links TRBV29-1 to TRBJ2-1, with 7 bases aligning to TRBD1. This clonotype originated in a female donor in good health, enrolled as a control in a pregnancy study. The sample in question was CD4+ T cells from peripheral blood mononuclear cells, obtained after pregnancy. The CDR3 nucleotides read TGCAGCGTGACGACAGGGTGGGGTGAGCAGTTCTTC. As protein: CSVTTGWGEQFF.